This TCR beta chain was sequenced in a study of T-cell memory formation after mild COVID-19. CDR1 is SGDLS, CDR2 YYNGEE, per germline. V lost 0 bases and J lost 8, with 3 bases in between. The CDR3 loop spans 11 amino acids. This clonotype came up a few times. From the 5' RACE reads, TCRdb called clonotypes with MiXCR, one entry per CDR3 protein. The sample holds about 270,000 distinct CDR3 sequences, roughly 18% seen once. This clonotype originated in a man in his late teens or twenties who had mild COVID-19 (a few samples of this study predate the infection). Cell type and time point are not known. The sequencing sample was made of PBMCs or a T cell subset sorted from them (not recorded which). The V and J genes are TRBV9 and TRBJ2-1; D gene uncertain. The CDR3, as DNA: TGTGCCAGCAGCGTAGCAGATGAGCAGTTCTTC. It yields the protein CASSVADEQFF.